One sample yielded the 18 T cell receptor beta chains listed below, sequenced in a study of blood T cell repertoires in COVID-19. Sequencing was performed with immunoSEQ multiplex PCR; in TCRdb, only in-frame clones are kept and a portion is missing. There are a few hundred thousand clones in the sample; 80% to 90% occur only once, and 1% lies in the top ten. Sequencing was performed on PBMCs or T cells enriched from blood (not recorded which). The receptors originated from a man between 18 and 35 years old who had recovered from COVID-19.

The CDR3 region is CASSQEVAGGTDTQYF. CDR3 DNA sequence: TGTGCCAGCAGCCAAGAAGTAGCGGGAGGGACAGATACGCAGTATTTT. The chain carries TRBV4-2 and TRBJ2-3; 11 bases fit TRBD2. CDR1 and CDR2 (germline): LGHNA, YNFKEQ. The CDR3 is made up of 16 amino acids. The ends lost 0 bases at V and 3 bases at J; junction bases unmatched: 2.

This clone has a single count. The chain carries TRBV6-5 and TRBJ1-6; no clear D gene. Germline V gene lookup returns CDR1 MNHEY and CDR2 SVGAGI. The CDR3 is made up of 15 amino acids. V gave up 5 bases and J gave up 3 bases, with 11 bases separating them. CDR3 in DNA: TGTGCCAGCAGTATGGCGGGAGGCTATAATTCACCCCTCCACTTT. It is translated as CASSMAGGYNSPLHF.

CDR3 sequence: CASSQDFRGDTQYF. CDR3 DNA sequence: TGTGCCAGCAGCCAAGATTTCAGGGGAGATACGCAGTATTTT. The chain carries TRBV3-1 (or the pseudogene TRBV3-2) and TRBJ2-3, with a weak D call TRBD1 (6 bases). The CDR3 extends over 14 amino acids. V gave up 0 bases and J gave up 5 bases, with 9 bases separating them. Per the germline V gene, CDR1 is LGHDT and CDR2 is YNNKEL (reference sequence).

V is TRBV30 and J is TRBJ1-2, with D unclear. CDR1 GTSNPN and CDR2 SVGIG come from the germline V gene (reference sequence). V lost 1 base to trimming and J lost 3 bases, with 6 bases between them. The CDR3 has 12 amino acids. DNA of the CDR3: TGTGCCTGGAGTGCCCTATACTATGGCTACACCTTC. This codes for CAWSALYYGYTF.

The rearrangement joins TRBV25-1 to TRBJ1-1; TRBD1 might be the D (5 bases). The V and J ends lost 3 bases and 1 base respectively, with 9 bases between them. CDR3 length equals 14 residues. Germline CDR1 and CDR2: MGHDK and SYGVNS. In DNA form, the CDR3 reads TGTGCCAGCAGTGACTTAGGACAGAACACTGAAGCTTTCTTT. Translation gives CASSDLGQNTEAFF.

V is TRBV7-6 and J is TRBJ1-5; a possible D gene is TRBD1 (6 bases). The CDR3 contains 15 residues. V was shortened by 2 bases and J by 7 bases, with 15 bases between the two germline ends. Germline V gives CDR1 SGHVS, CDR2 FNYEAQ. The CDR3 sequence is CASSLNQGLGQPQHF. In DNA form, the CDR3 reads TGTGCCAGCAGCTTAAACCAGGGGTTGGGGCAGCCCCAGCATTTT.

This clone occurred once. The chain has TRBV7-2 and TRBJ1-4; 9 bases align to TRBD1. The CDR3 contains 14 residues. Germline CDR1 is SGHTA and CDR2 is FQGNSA. J lost 8 bases, V lost 6 bases, and 7 bases had no gene match. CDR3 sequence reads: CASSQRDRDEKLFF. The CDR3 coding sequence is TGTGCCAGCAGTCAACGGGACAGGGACGAAAAACTGTTTTTT.

The chain carries TRBV19 and TRBJ1-2; TRBD1 matches 11 bases. V gave up 7 bases and J gave up 4 bases; unmatched junction bases: 8. This CDR3 has 15 residues. Per germline, CDR1 LNHDA and CDR2 SQIVND (reference sequence). CDR3 loop: CASIGTGGLLYGYTF. The CDR3 nucleotides read TGTGCCAGTATCGGGACAGGGGGACTTCTCTATGGCTACACCTTC.

V usage is TRBV5-1 and J usage is TRBJ1-4; D gene unclear. Per germline, CDR1 SGHRS and CDR2 YFSETQ. With 4 bases removed from V and 5 bases from J, the gap between germline ends came to 12 bases. This CDR3 has 14 amino acids. CDR3 DNA sequence: TGCGCCAGCAGCGTTTCGGCCGGGAATGAAAAACTGTTTTTT. Residues: CASSVSAGNEKLFF.

The rearrangement uses TRBV3-1 (or the pseudogene TRBV3-2) and TRBJ1-1; 7 positions agree with TRBD1. The germline V gene has CDR1 LGHDT and CDR2 YNNKEL (reference sequence). V lost 4 bases to trimming and J lost 11 bases; unmatched junction nucleotides: 13. The CDR3 is 14 residues long. CDR3 protein: CASSLIATTGPAFF. CDR3 coding DNA: TGTGCCAGCAGCCTCATCGCCACGACAGGGCCGGCTTTCTTT.

The chain recombines TRBV9 with TRBJ2-1; 13 bases fit TRBD2. CDR1 and CDR2 from the germline V gene are SGDLS and YYNGEE. V lost 4 bases, J lost 4 bases, and 2 bases stayed unmatched. This CDR3 region has 15 residues. The DNA for the CDR3 is TGTGCCAGCAGCAAGACTAGCGGGGGGTACAATGAGCAGTTCTTC. It specifies CASSKTSGGYNEQFF.

This clone was found once. V gene TRBV3-1 (or the pseudogene TRBV3-2) combines with J gene TRBJ2-5, with 10 bases identical to TRBD2. Germline CDR1 reads LGHDT; CDR2 reads YNNKEL (reference sequence). V shed 0 bases, J shed 2 bases, and the junction held 3 bases outside the gene matches. This CDR3 region has 16 residues. The DNA of the CDR3 is TGTGCCAGCAGCCAAGAGCAGCGGGGGGGACAAGAGACCCAGTACTTC. Its translation is CASSQEQRGGQETQYF.

The rearrangement links TRBV19 to TRBJ2-1; 9 nucleotides align to TRBD2. The CDR3 length is 15 residues. Germline-derived CDR1 and CDR2 are LNHDA and SQIVND (reference sequence). V trimming: 5 bases; J trimming: 4 bases; junction bases outside the gene matches: 6. The CDR3 loop is CASSPTSGTYNEQFF. DNA for the CDR3: TGTGCCAGTAGTCCGACTAGCGGAACGTACAATGAGCAGTTCTTC.

The gene calls are TRBV5-1 and TRBJ1-1; TRBD1 matches at 8 bases. Germline values: CDR1 SGHRS, CDR2 YFSETQ. V gave up 1 base and J gave up 4 bases; unmatched junction bases: 9. The CDR3 runs 16 residues. The CDR3 protein is CASSLLSGQGITEAFF. The CDR3, as DNA: TGCGCCAGCAGCTTGTTAAGTGGACAGGGTATCACTGAAGCTTTCTTT.

For the CDR3, the DNA is TGCGCCAGCAGCTACGCGTCCGGGGGTAGAGAGCAGTACTTC. It encodes CASSYASGGREQYF. The rearrangement uses TRBV5-1 and TRBJ2-7, with D maybe TRBD2 (6 bases). Trimming took 3 bases from V and 7 from J, leaving 17 bases between them. Germline values: CDR1 SGHRS, CDR2 YFSETQ. The CDR3 covers 14 residues.

In nucleotides, the CDR3 is TGCGCCAGCAGCCAAGATCTCACAGCACGATATGGCTACACCTTC. This sequence encodes CASSQDLTARYGYTF. This chain uses TRBV4-3 with TRBJ1-2; D is undetermined. V shed 0 bases and J shed 5 bases, with 13 bases lying between them. From germline, CDR1 is LGHNA and CDR2 YSLEER. The length of the CDR3 is 15 residues.

This rearrangement joins TRBV20-1 to TRBJ2-1, with TRBD2 as a possible D gene (5 bases). With 3 bases removed from V and 7 bases from J, the gap between germline ends came to 16 bases. CDR3 length: 14 amino acids. CDR1 and CDR2 from the germline V gene are DFQATT and SNEGSKA (reference sequence). The CDR3 sequence is CSASGLRTGNEQFF. CDR3 in DNA: TGCAGTGCTAGTGGACTCCGGACTGGTAATGAGCAGTTCTTC.

V gene TRBV5-1 combines with J gene TRBJ2-1; TRBD2 matches at 8 bases. V shed 4 bases and J 6 bases; nucleotides not matched to a gene: 12. This CDR3 contains 16 residues. Germline-derived CDR1 and CDR2 are SGHRS and YFSETQ. This CDR3 is CASSPTTGGPGNEQFF. CDR3 bases: TGCGCCAGCAGCCCTACCACGGGGGGGCCGGGCAATGAGCAGTTCTTC.